This T cell receptor beta chain was found in a study of blood T cell repertoires in COVID-19 (dated by TCRdb to 2018 to 2021). Some background on the complete study: Samples covering the acute and convalescent phases of COVID-19 were provided by collaborators in the United States, Italy and Spain. The prospective study material was composed of cDNA or gDNA derived from T cells, B-cell-depleted T cells, or PBMCs. The dataset comprised deeply sampled blood TCRbeta repertoires from subjects exposed to, actively infected with, or recovered from COVID-19. The repertoires were released in a freely available public database meant as a resource for research on the immune response to SARS-CoV-2. Samples came from the ongoing ImmuneRACE study (first 160 participants) plus 1,254 subjects from 6 global collaborators. A de-identified subject ID, COVID-19 status, age in years and sex were almost always included in the sample metadata. Where available, HLA class I and class II types were obtained from metadata supplied by the sample provider rather than from assay-based typing.

Enrolling through a virtual design, the prospective study's participants ranged in age from about 18 to 100 years and lived across roughly 23 United States geographic areas. To assign participants to cohorts, the prospective study relied on clinical history that participants themselves reported in a screening survey and a study questionnaire. In the prospective study, whole blood, serum and a nasopharyngeal or oropharyngeal swab were collected from each participant by mobile phlebotomists. Prospective study participants could optionally give additional blood draws and questionnaires over an approximately two-month period. Before DNA extraction, prospective study blood samples were shipped either frozen or at room temperature. Taken from the germline V gene (reference sequence), the CDR1 and CDR2 loops are LNHDA and SQIVND. The CDR3 contains 16 residues, cysteine and phenylalanine counted. Solely the CDR3 DNA is kept, with 48 bases framed from the first base. V gives up 3 bases and J gives up 4 bases, and the segment between their germline ends measures 18 bases.

TCRbeta CDR3 regions were amplified from genomic DNA using the immunoSEQ Assay, a bias-controlled multiplex PCR. In the original analysis: Nucleated cell counts per sample were estimated from amplification of reference gene primers within the assay. Sequence reads were collapsed and filtered to measure the absolute abundance of every unique TCRbeta CDR3 rearrangement. For each sample, productive Simpson clonality was calculated as the square root of Simpson's diversity index across productive rearrangements. Sourced from immuneACCESS, this table was stored by TCRdb with only in-frame sequences that have V and J called. A share of the clones is absent; for the studies checked, an unresolved V gene accounts for under half, and the remainder has no known explanation. The V and J calls and clone size are taken from that table; D and trimming were inferred from the DNA. Present in this sample are about 250,000 clones, 85% to 90% of which were seen just once. Clones ranked in the top ten supply around 3.7% of the sample.

On this clone itself: Its binding antigen is unknown. Per-base qualities were not stored, and no clone one base away is much larger.

Overall study outcomes, separate from this receptor: The amount of clinical and demographic metadata varied by source and participant and was provided uncurated.

This clonotype was sampled from a woman younger than 45 with acute COVID-19. The receptor chain draws on TRBV19 and TRBJ1-2; a confident D gene designation cannot be given. The sample consisted of PBMCs or T cells enriched from blood (not recorded which). CDR3 region: CASSIGRSGSGYGYTF. The DNA is as follows: TGTGCCAGTAGTATTGGGCGATCGGGGTCGGGCTATGGCTACACCTTC.